The present T cell receptor beta chain was sequenced within a study of shared T cell receptors in the human thymus. CDR1 SGHTA and CDR2 FQGNSA come from the germline V gene. V shed 5 bases and J 7 bases; nucleotides not matched to a gene: 14. The CDR3 sequence is 17 residues long. Only in-frame clones appear in the TCRdb table, and some are missing; sequencing was by immunoSEQ multiplex PCR. The data hold over 450,000 clones, with approximately 78% observed a single time. These data were also reused for a study on human thymus T cells. That paper states: Obtained as resections during corrective heart surgery, the thymus tissue was then studied. Unrelated people showed highly overlapping thymic repertoires, related research reported.

The TCR originated in a boy in the first two years of life with a congenital heart defect. The sample consisted of thymocytes. The rearrangement uses TRBV7-2 and TRBJ2-5; 12 bases match TRBD2. CDR3 region: CASSTRLAGAEPGTQYF. The DNA of the CDR3 is TGTGCCAGCAGCACACGACTAGCGGGAGCCGAACCAGGGACCCAGTACTTC.